This T cell receptor beta chain is from a study of control samples from healthy donors and cancer patients (dated by TCRdb to about 2020). Turning to this clone: Its binding antigen is unknown. Base qualities are missing; no much larger clone stands one base away.

The library came from the immunoSEQ multiplex PCR assay. In TCRdb, the immuneACCESS table is reduced to in-frame sequences with V and J assigned. These tables do not hold every clone; where another copy was compared, an unresolved V gene accounts for under half, and the others remain unexplained. This sample gives around 100,000 clones in total; 92% of them show up just once. The top ten constitute 2.5% to 3.5% of the sample. CDR1 and CDR2 were assigned from the germline V gene as KGHDR and SFDVKD. At the junction V is shortened by 6 bases and J by 11 bases, with 16 bases in between. From its cysteine to its phenylalanine, the CDR3 spans 13 amino acids. The sequence is cut down to CDR3 DNA, 39 bases in frame from base 1.

The clonotype comes from a human donor in good health. The donor label of this sample is uncertain. The V and J segments used are TRBV24-1 and TRBJ2-1; tentative D gene TRBD2, with 5 bases matching. Sequencing was carried out using blood. At the DNA level, the sequence is TGTGCCACCAGTCCCCCGGAGGCAGGACAGCAGTTCTTC. Its protein reads: CATSPPEAGQQFF.